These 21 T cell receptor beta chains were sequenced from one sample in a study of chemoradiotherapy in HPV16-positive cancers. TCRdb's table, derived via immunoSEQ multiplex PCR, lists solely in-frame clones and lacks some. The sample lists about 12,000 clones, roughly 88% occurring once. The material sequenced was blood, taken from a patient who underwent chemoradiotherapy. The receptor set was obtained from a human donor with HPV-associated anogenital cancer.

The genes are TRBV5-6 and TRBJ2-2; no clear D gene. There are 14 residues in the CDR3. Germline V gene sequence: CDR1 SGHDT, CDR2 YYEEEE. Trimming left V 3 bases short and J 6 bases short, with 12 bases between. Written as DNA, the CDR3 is TGTGCCAGCAGCTGGAGTTCGACGTCCGGGGAGCTGTTTTTT. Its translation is CASSWSSTSGELFF.

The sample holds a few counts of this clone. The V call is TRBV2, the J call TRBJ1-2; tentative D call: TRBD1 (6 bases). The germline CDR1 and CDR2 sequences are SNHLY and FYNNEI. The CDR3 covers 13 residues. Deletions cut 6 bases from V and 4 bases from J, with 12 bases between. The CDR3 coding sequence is TGTGCCAGCAGCGTACAGGGACGCTATGGCTACACCTTC. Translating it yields CASSVQGRYGYTF.

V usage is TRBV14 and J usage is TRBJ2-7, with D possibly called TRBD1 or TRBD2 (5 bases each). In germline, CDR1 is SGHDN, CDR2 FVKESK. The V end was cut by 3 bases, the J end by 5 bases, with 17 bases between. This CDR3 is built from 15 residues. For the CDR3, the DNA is TGTGCCAGCAGCCACACGACAGTCTTCGGGGACGAGCAGTACTTC. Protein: CASSHTTVFGDEQYF.

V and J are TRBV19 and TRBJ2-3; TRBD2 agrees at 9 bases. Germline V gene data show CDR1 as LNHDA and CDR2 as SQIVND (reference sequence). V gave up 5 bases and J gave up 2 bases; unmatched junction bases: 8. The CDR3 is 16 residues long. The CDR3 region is CASSPVAGVATDTQYF. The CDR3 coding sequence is TGTGCCAGTAGTCCAGTAGCGGGGGTGGCCACAGATACGCAGTATTTT.

In DNA form, the CDR3 reads TGTGCCACCAGCAGAGGTGGTCCGGGCCCCCAAGAGACCCAGTACTTC. Amino acid sequence: CATSRGGPGPQETQYF. The chain combines TRBV15 with TRBJ2-5; D unclear. The germline V gene encodes CDR1 LNHNV and CDR2 YYDKDF (reference sequence). The CDR3 covers 16 residues. Trimming pared 1 base from V and 1 base from J, leaving 13 bases between.

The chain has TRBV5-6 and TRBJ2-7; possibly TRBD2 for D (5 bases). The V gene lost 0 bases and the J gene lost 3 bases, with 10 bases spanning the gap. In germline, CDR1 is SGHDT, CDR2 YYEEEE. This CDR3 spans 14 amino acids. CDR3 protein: CASSLGTGLYEQYF. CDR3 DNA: TGTGCCAGCAGCTTGGGAACTGGACTCTACGAGCAGTACTTC.

The CDR3 loop is CASNYGGFDNEQFF. The CDR3 nucleotides are TGTGCCAGCAACTATGGAGGTTTCGACAATGAGCAGTTCTTC. This chain uses TRBV27 with TRBJ2-1; D may be TRBD2 (5 bases). CDR1 is MNHEY, CDR2 SMNVEV, per germline (reference sequence). V lost 7 bases to trimming and J lost 5 bases, with 15 bases between them. CDR3 length: 14 amino acids.

The CDR3 nucleotides read TGCGCCAGCAGCTTGTTCCAGGGGAATGAAAAACTGTTTTTT. Its protein is CASSLFQGNEKLFF. The chain recombines TRBV5-1 with TRBJ1-4; a weak D match, TRBD1 (6 bases). This CDR3 is 14 amino acids long. Per the germline V gene, CDR1 is SGHRS and CDR2 is YFSETQ. V shed 1 base and J shed 5 bases, with 9 bases lying between them.

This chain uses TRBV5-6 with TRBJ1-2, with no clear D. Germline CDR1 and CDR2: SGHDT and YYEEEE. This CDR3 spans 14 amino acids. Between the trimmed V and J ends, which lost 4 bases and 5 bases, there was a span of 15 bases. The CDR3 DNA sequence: TGTGCCAGCAGCCTGCGGACGCGTGCTTATGGCTACACCTTC. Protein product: CASSLRTRAYGYTF.

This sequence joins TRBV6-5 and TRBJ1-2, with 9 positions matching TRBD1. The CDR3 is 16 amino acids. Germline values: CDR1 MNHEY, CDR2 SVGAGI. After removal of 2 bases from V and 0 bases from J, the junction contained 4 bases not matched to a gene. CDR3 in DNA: TGTGCCAGCAGTTACCTAAACAGGGGGCCTAACTATGGCTACACCTTC. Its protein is CASSYLNRGPNYGYTF.

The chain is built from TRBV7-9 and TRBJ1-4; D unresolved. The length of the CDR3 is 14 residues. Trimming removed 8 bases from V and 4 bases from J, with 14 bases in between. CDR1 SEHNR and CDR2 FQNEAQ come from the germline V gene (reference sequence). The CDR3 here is CASGFGQNNEKLFF. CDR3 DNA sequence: TGTGCCAGCGGATTTGGTCAGAATAATGAAAAACTGTTTTTT.

The CDR3 loop is CASSTSGGATDTQYF. The CDR3 bases are TGTGCCAGCAGTACTAGCGGGGGGGCCACAGATACGCAGTATTTT. The chain combines TRBV6-4 with TRBJ2-3, with 13 bases fitting TRBD2. There are 15 residues in the CDR3. Per the germline V gene, CDR1 is MRHNA and CDR2 is SNTAGT. V lost 5 bases and J lost 2; bases outside the gene matches: 1.

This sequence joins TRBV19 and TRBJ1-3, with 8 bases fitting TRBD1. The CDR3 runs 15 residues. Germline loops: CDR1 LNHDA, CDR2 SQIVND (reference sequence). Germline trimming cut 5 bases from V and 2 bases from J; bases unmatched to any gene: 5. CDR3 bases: TGTGCCAGTAGTGTCCTGGACAGGGCTGGAAACACCATATATTTT. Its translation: CASSVLDRAGNTIYF.

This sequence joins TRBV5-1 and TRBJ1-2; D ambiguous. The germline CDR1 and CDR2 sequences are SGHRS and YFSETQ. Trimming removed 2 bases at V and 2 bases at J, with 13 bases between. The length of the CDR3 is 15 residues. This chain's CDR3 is CASSLWVGTNYGYTF. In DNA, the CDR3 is TGCGCCAGCAGCTTATGGGTTGGAACGAACTATGGCTACACCTTC.

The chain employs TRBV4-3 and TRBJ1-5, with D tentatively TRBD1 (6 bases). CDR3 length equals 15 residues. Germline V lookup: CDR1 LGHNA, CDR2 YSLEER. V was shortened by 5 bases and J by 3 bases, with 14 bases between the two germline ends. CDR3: CASSTYREDNQPQHF. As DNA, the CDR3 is TGCGCCAGCAGCACTTACAGGGAGGACAATCAGCCCCAGCATTTT.

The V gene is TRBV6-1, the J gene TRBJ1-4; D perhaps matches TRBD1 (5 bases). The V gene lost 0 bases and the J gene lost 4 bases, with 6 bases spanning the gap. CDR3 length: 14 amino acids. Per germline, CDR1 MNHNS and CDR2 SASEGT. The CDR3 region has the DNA TGTGCCAGCAGTGAAGCAGGGGATAATGAAAAACTGTTTTTT. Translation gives CASSEAGDNEKLFF.

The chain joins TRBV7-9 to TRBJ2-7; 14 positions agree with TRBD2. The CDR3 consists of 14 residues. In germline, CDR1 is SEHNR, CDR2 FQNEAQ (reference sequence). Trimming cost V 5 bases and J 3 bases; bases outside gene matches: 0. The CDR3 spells CASSGTSGGYEQYF. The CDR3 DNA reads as TGTGCCAGCAGCGGGACTAGCGGGGGCTACGAGCAGTACTTC. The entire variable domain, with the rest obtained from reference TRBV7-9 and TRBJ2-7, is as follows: DTGVSQNPRHKITKRGQNVTFRCDPISEHNRLYWYRQTLGQGPEFLTYFQNEAQLEKSRLLSDRFSAERPKGSFSTLEIQRTEQGDSAMYLCASSGTSGGYEQYFGPGTRLTVT.

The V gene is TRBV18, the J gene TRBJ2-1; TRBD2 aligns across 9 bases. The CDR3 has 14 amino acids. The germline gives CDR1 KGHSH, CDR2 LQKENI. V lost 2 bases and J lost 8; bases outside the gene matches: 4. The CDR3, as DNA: TGTGCCAGCTCACCAATTGCTAGCGGGGATGAGCAGTTCTTC. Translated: CASSPIASGDEQFF. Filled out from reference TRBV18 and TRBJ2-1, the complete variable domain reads NAGVMQNPRHLVRRRGQEARLRCSPMKGHSHVYWYRQLPEEGLKFMVYLQKENIIDESGMPKERFSAEFPKEGPSILRIQQVVRGDSAAYFCASSPIASGDEQFFGPGTRLTVL.

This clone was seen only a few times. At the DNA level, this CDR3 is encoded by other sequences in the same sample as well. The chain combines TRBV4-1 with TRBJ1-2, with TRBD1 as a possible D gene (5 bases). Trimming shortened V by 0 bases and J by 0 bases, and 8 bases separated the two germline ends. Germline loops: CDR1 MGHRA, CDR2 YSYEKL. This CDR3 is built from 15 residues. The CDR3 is CASSQDPGPNYGYTF. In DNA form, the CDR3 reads TGCGCCAGCAGCCAAGATCCAGGGCCTAACTATGGCTACACCTTC.

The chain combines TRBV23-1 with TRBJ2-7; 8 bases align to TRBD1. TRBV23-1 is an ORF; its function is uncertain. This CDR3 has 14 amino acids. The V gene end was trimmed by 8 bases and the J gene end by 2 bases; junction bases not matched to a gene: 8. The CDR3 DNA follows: TGCGCCAGCGGACCGGACAGGGCACCCTACGAGCAGTACTTC. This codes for CASGPDRAPYEQYF.

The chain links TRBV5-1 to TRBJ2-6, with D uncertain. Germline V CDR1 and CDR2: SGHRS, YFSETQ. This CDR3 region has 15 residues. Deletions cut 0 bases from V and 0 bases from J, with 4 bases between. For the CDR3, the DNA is TGCGCCAGCAGCTTGGGAGACTCTGGGGCCAACGTCCTGACTTTC. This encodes CASSLGDSGANVLTF. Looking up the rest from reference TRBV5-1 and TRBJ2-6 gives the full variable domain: KAGVTQTPRYLIKTRGQQVTLSCSPISGHRSVSWYQQTPGQGLQFLFEYFSETQRNKGNFPGRFSGRQFSNSRSEMNVSTLELGDSALYLCASSLGDSGANVLTFGAGSRLTVL.